This T cell receptor beta chain was observed in a study of blood T cell repertoires in COVID-19. Trimming cost V 3 bases and J 7 bases; bases outside gene matches: 6. The CDR3 sequence is 13 residues long. Germline V lookup: CDR1 DFQATT, CDR2 SNEGSKA (reference sequence). TCRdb's copy holds only in-frame clones and misses some; the assay was immunoSEQ multiplex PCR. The repertoire holds about 140,000 clones, 84% seen once, with about 8.1% in the top ten. This TCR derives from a man aged 30 to 39 with COVID-19, enrolled during active disease. The sequencing input was peripheral blood. V and J are TRBV20-1 and TRBJ2-4; 7 bases map to TRBD2. The CDR3 nucleotides read TGCAGTGCTAGTGGGTTGCGGGAGAACATTCAGTACTTC. Translating it yields CSASGLRENIQYF.